This TCR beta chain was identified in a study of T cell responses to AZD1222 COVID-19 vaccine. The CDR3 covers 13 residues. The ends were cut back, 5 bases at V and 2 bases at J, with 10 bases in the middle. As regards this clone: Its antigen is not identified.

Study-wide results and caveats: Just a handful of AZD1222 recipients tested seropositive at baseline. Along spike, vaccine-associated CD4 TCRs were found throughout, with dominance at 160-218 and 743-854.

The assay was immunoSEQ multiplex PCR, and TCRdb's table has in-frame clones only and misses some. Here the sample spans roughly 70,000 clones, 75% to 95% being singletons. The starting material was peripheral blood, obtained 28 days after the second dose of the MenACWY control vaccine. The chain has TRBV12-3 or TRBV12-4 and TRBJ2-7, with TRBD1 as a possible D gene (6 bases). The TCR comes from an adult who received the MenACWY meningococcal vaccine as a control. CDR3 residues: CASSAGQPYEQYF. DNA for the CDR3: TGTGCCAGCAGTGCCGGACAGCCCTACGAGCAGTACTTC.